The 8 T cell receptor beta chains reported below all come from one sample, sequenced in a study of OX40 agonist ivuxolimab in advanced cancers. To prepare the library, the immunoSEQ multiplex PCR assay was applied. TCRdb re-hosts the immuneACCESS table, in-frame sequences only. Its copies lack some clones; in the studies checked, an unresolved V gene accounts for under half of them, and the cause for the rest is not known. The sample records 55,000 to 65,000 clones, 85% to 90% of which are singletons. Clones ranked in the top ten supply 1.9% of the sample. Sequences were derived from CD4+ or CD8+ T cells sorted from blood, sampled in a trial of the OX40 agonist ivuxolimab. The source of these receptors is an adult with an advanced solid tumor such as melanoma, head and neck, liver or kidney cancer.

This clone has only a few counts. This sequence joins TRBV7-8 and TRBJ1-5; TRBD1 matches at 7 bases. Looked up from germline, CDR1 is SGHVS and CDR2 is FQNEAQ. The ends lost 5 bases at V and 7 bases at J; junction bases unmatched: 11. The CDR3 is 15 amino acids. Written as DNA, the CDR3 is TGTGCCAGCAGCGAACGCGAGGGGGCTGAGCAGCCCCAGCATTTT. Encoded protein: CASSEREGAEQPQHF.

The chain joins TRBV19 to TRBJ1-2, with TRBD1 identical over 9 bases. Germline trimming cut 5 bases from V and 2 bases from J; bases unmatched to any gene: 3. This CDR3 is built from 14 residues. Germline values: CDR1 LNHDA, CDR2 SQIVND (reference sequence). CDR3 in DNA: TGTGCCAGTAGTCCTGGACAGGGGAACTATGGCTACACCTTC. Protein: CASSPGQGNYGYTF.

This clone has a single count. The V and J genes are TRBV27 and TRBJ2-2; maybe TRBD2 (8 bases). Trimming cost V 3 bases and J 7 bases, with 15 bases left between them. CDR3 length equals 15 residues. Germline CDR1 MNHEY, CDR2 SMNVEV (reference sequence). The CDR3 region has the DNA TGTGCCAGCAGTTTCGGGAGGGGGCAGGGCGGGGAGCTGTTTTTT. This gives the protein CASSFGRGQGGELFF.

By sample fraction, this clone is medium-sized. This chain links TRBV19 with TRBJ2-1; 8 bases line up with TRBD2. Germline trimming cut 6 bases from V and 10 bases from J; bases unmatched to any gene: 5. CDR3 length equals 12 residues. CDR1 and CDR2 (germline): LNHDA, SQIVND (reference sequence). The DNA of the CDR3 is TGTGCCAGTAGCCTAGCGGGCCGGGAGCAGTTCTTC. Protein product: CASSLAGREQFF. The complete variable domain, with remaining parts taken from reference TRBV19 and TRBJ2-1, reads DGGITQSPKYLFRKEGQNVTLSCEQNLNHDAMYWYRQDPGQGLRLIYYSQIVNDFQKGDIAEGYSVSREKKESFPLTVTSAQKNPTAFYLCASSLAGREQFFGPGTRLTVL.

The chain carries TRBV12-5 and TRBJ2-1; no firm D call. Germline V lookup: CDR1 LGHNT, CDR2 FRNRAP. V shed 6 bases and J shed 3 bases, with 6 bases lying between them. This CDR3 comprises 12 residues. CDR3 in DNA: TGTGCTAGTGGAACCGTCTACAATGAGCAGTTCTTC. It is translated as CASGTVYNEQFF.

This clone was detected once. The V call is TRBV27, the J call TRBJ2-2, with D maybe TRBD1 (5 bases). Germline CDR1 is MNHEY and CDR2 is SMNVEV (reference sequence). Trimming cost V 0 bases and J 1 base, with 9 bases left between them. CDR3 length: 16 amino acids. The CDR3 loop reads CASSLSRQLNTGELFF. CDR3 in DNA: TGTGCCAGCAGTTTATCCCGACAGCTGAACACCGGGGAGCTGTTTTTT.

The rearrangement joins TRBV5-5 to TRBJ1-5; tentative D call: TRBD1 (5 bases). Germline CDR1 reads SGHKS; CDR2 reads YYEKEE (reference sequence). The CDR3 is 17 amino acids. The germline V and J ends were trimmed by 2 bases and 3 bases, with 18 bases remaining between them. The CDR3 is CASSFGLLQGNNQPQHF. The CDR3 coding sequence is TGTGCCAGCAGCTTCGGGTTACTTCAGGGTAACAATCAGCCCCAGCATTTT.

The V gene is TRBV28, the J gene TRBJ1-2; D not resolved. This CDR3 is built from 15 residues. CDR1 is MDHEN and CDR2 is SYDVKM in the germline V gene. V lost 4 bases to trimming and J lost 5 bases, with 17 bases between them. The CDR3 region is CASSSDLGGKYGYTF. CDR3 nucleotides: TGTGCCAGCAGTTCCGACCTGGGAGGGAAGTATGGCTACACCTTC.